A single sample is the source of the 26 T cell receptor beta chains below, sequenced in a study of cytomegalovirus exposure and HLA in healthy donors. 60 Vbeta and 13 Jbeta primers were used in PCR. Some clones are missing from TCRdb's copy, which holds only in-frame ones; the method was immunoSEQ multiplex PCR. This table has 150,000 to 200,000 clones, 75% to 85% appearing once. Sequenced input: PBMCs. The receptor set was obtained from a female donor in good health and CMV-seronegative.

The rearrangement joins TRBV30 to TRBJ2-6; TRBD1 is a possible D gene (6 bases). Trimming pared 3 bases from V and 2 bases from J, leaving 14 bases between. This CDR3 is built from 16 residues. Germline-derived CDR1 and CDR2 are GTSNPN and SVGIG (reference sequence). CDR3 in DNA: TGTGCCTGGAGGGGGAAGGGGACAACTGGGGCCAACGTCCTGACTTTC. Translating it yields CAWRGKGTTGANVLTF.

The chain couples TRBV7-3 to TRBJ2-5; 11 positions match TRBD1. V lost 5 bases and J lost 4; bases outside the gene matches: 6. This CDR3 is built from 15 residues. CDR1 and CDR2 (germline): SGHTA, FQGTGA. The DNA for the CDR3 is TGTGCCAGCAGCCGATCCGGGACAGGGGGAGAGACCCAGTACTTC. Protein product: CASSRSGTGGETQYF.

The gene calls are TRBV7-2 and TRBJ2-3, with TRBD1 matching over 8 bases. Germline V lookup: CDR1 SGHTA, CDR2 FQGNSA. CDR3 length: 17 residues. The junction had 10 bases not matched to a gene; V was cut back by 5 bases and J by 0 bases. CDR3 nucleotide sequence: TGTGCCAGCAGCCGAAAGCGGACAGGGACTAGCACAGATACGCAGTATTTT. Translated: CASSRKRTGTSTDTQYF.

The chain is built from TRBV28 and TRBJ2-1; 8 nucleotides match TRBD2. The CDR3 covers 15 residues. The junction had 12 bases not matched to a gene; V was cut back by 5 bases and J by 9 bases. Germline V lookup: CDR1 MDHEN, CDR2 SYDVKM. Here the CDR3 reads CASSGSAGARGEQFF. The CDR3 region has the DNA TGTGCCAGCAGTGGATCAGCGGGGGCCCGGGGTGAGCAGTTCTTC.

This CDR3 reads CASSFLGVSYEQYF. Written as DNA, the CDR3 is TGTGCCAGCAGTTTTTTGGGCGTCTCCTACGAGCAGTACTTC. The chain couples TRBV27 to TRBJ2-7; D not certain. The germline V and J ends were trimmed by 3 bases and 0 bases, with 9 bases remaining between them. The CDR3 length is 14 residues. Germline V gene data show CDR1 as MNHEY and CDR2 as SMNVEV (reference sequence).

The chain employs TRBV4-3 and TRBJ1-1, with D possibly matching TRBD1 (5 bases). CDR3 length: 16 residues. V lost 1 base and J lost 4, with 16 bases in between. The germline V gene encodes CDR1 LGHNA and CDR2 YSLEER. The CDR3 sequence: CASSQAQGSFGTEAFF. CDR3 nucleotide sequence: TGCGCCAGCAGCCAAGCGCAGGGATCGTTCGGCACTGAAGCTTTCTTT.

The chain employs TRBV30 and TRBJ1-6; TRBD1 might be the D (6 bases). The CDR3 contains 16 residues. Per the germline V gene, CDR1 is GTSNPN and CDR2 is SVGIG (reference sequence). The V and J ends lost 2 bases and 10 bases respectively, with 21 bases between them. CDR3 loop: CAWSHSVGGARSPLHF. As DNA, the CDR3 is TGTGCCTGGAGTCACTCGGTAGGGGGGGCGCGATCACCCCTCCACTTT. Looking up the rest from reference TRBV30 and TRBJ1-6 gives the full variable domain: SQTIHQWPATLVQPVGSPLSLECTVEGTSNPNLYWYRQAAGRGLQLLFYSVGIGQISSEVPQNLSASRPQDRQFILSSKKLLLSDSGFYLCAWSHSVGGARSPLHFGNGTRLTVT.

The rearrangement joins TRBV29-1 to TRBJ2-5; D unclear. The CDR3 has 10 residues. Germline V gene sequence: CDR1 SQVTM, CDR2 ANQGSEA. V gave up 4 bases and J gave up 5 bases, with 5 bases separating them. DNA of the CDR3: TGCAGCGTTGGCGCGGAGACCCAGTACTTC. The encoded protein is CSVGAETQYF. The full variable domain, its missing parts supplied by reference TRBV29-1 and TRBJ2-5, is SAVISQKPSRDICQRGTSLTIQCQVDSQVTMMFWYRQQPGQSLTLIATANQGSEATYESGFVIDKFPISRPNLTFSTLTVSNMSPEDSSIYLCSVGAETQYFGPGTRLLVL.

About this clone: This CDR3 is also generated by other DNA sequences in the sample. The chain uses TRBV7-2 and TRBJ2-3; maybe TRBD2 (6 bases). The germline CDR1 and CDR2 sequences are SGHTA and FQGNSA. The V gene lost 2 bases and the J gene lost 6 bases, with 9 bases spanning the gap. CDR3 length equals 13 residues. CDR3 bases: TGTGCCAGCAGCTTACGGAGGGCGGATACGCAGTATTTT. It specifies CASSLRRADTQYF.

V and J are TRBV7-2 and TRBJ2-2; TRBD2 is a possible D gene (5 bases). The germline CDR1 and CDR2 sequences are SGHTA and FQGNSA. This CDR3 has 14 residues. V lost 1 base and J lost 4, with 7 bases in between. This CDR3 is CASSLGGLTGELFF. The CDR3 DNA reads as TGTGCCAGCAGCTTAGGCGGGCTCACCGGGGAGCTGTTTTTT. The variable domain in full, with the rest retrieved from reference TRBV7-2 and TRBJ2-2, is GAGVSQSPSNKVTEKGKDVELRCDPISGHTALYWYRQSLGQGLEFLIYFQGNSAPDKSGLPSDRFSAERTGGSVSTLTIQRTQQEDSAVYLCASSLGGLTGELFFGEGSRLTVL.

The rearrangement joins TRBV29-1 to TRBJ2-7; no reliable D call. The V gene lost 5 bases and the J gene lost 3 bases, with 8 bases spanning the gap. Germline V CDR1 and CDR2: SQVTM, ANQGSEA. The CDR3 runs to 11 residues. The CDR3 coding sequence is TGCAGCGTTTCCGGTGACTACGAGCAGTACTTC. Encoded protein: CSVSGDYEQYF.

The rearrangement uses TRBV30 and TRBJ2-7, with TRBD1 as a possible D gene (5 bases). CDR1 is GTSNPN, CDR2 SVGIG, per germline (reference sequence). The CDR3 sequence is 12 residues long. Trimming stripped 0 bases from V and 7 bases from J, with 10 bases between. CDR3 nucleotide sequence: TGTGCCTGGAGTGTCCAGGGTAGTGAGCAGTACTTC. The encoded protein is CAWSVQGSEQYF.

The gene calls are TRBV5-4 and TRBJ2-5, with TRBD1 matching over 9 bases. After removal of 3 bases from V and 1 base from J, the junction contained 10 bases not matched to a gene. CDR1 is SGHNT and CDR2 is YYREEE in the germline V gene (reference sequence). This CDR3 region has 17 residues. This CDR3 is CASSSNPGQGSQETQYF. CDR3 nucleotide sequence: TGTGCCAGCAGCTCTAATCCGGGACAGGGTAGCCAAGAGACCCAGTACTTC.

J is TRBJ2-2 and V is TRBV7-3; 7 nucleotides match TRBD2. The CDR3 has 13 amino acids. J was trimmed by 7 bases and V by 5 bases; bases with no gene match: 4. Germline values: CDR1 SGHTA, CDR2 FQGTGA. CDR3 coding DNA: TGTGCCAGCAGCGCCGGACTAGTCGGGGAGCTGTTTTTT. It specifies CASSAGLVGELFF.

The genes are TRBV28 and TRBJ1-5; D perhaps matches TRBD1 (5 bases). The germline V gene has CDR1 MDHEN and CDR2 SYDVKM. V was clipped by 1 base and J by 6 bases, with 16 bases between them. The CDR3 covers 16 residues. CDR3: CASSLSPGSTGQPQHF. CDR3 DNA: TGTGCCAGCAGTTTATCCCCAGGGTCAACCGGTCAGCCCCAGCATTTT.

This chain joins TRBV9 and TRBJ1-4; weak D call: TRBD1 (5 bases). The V gene's germline CDR1 is SGDLS and CDR2 YYNGEE. Trimming stripped 6 bases from V and 3 bases from J, with 15 bases between. This CDR3 region has 15 residues. The CDR3 sequence is CASTVGGRANEKLFF. The CDR3 DNA sequence: TGTGCCAGCACCGTGGGGGGTCGGGCTAATGAAAAACTGTTTTTT.

This clone is a singleton in its sample. This chain uses TRBV19 with TRBJ2-6; 7 bases map to TRBD1. Losses at the gene ends were 3 bases for V and 15 bases for J; bases not matched to a gene: 17. Germline values: CDR1 LNHDA, CDR2 SQIVND (reference sequence). This CDR3 region has 16 residues. The CDR3 sequence is CASSIKGAVFWDGLTF. CDR3 DNA sequence: TGTGCCAGTAGTATTAAGGGGGCGGTATTTTGGGACGGCCTGACTTTC.

The chain carries TRBV9 and TRBJ1-1; 8 positions match TRBD1. V was clipped by 1 base and J by 4 bases; unmatched bases: 9. CDR1 is SGDLS, CDR2 YYNGEE, per germline. The CDR3 runs 16 residues. The chain's CDR3 is CASSVLTGDVGTEAFF. CDR3 nucleotide sequence: TGTGCCAGCAGCGTACTGACAGGGGACGTTGGCACTGAAGCTTTCTTT. Based on the CDR3 plus reference TRBV9 and TRBJ1-1, the full variable domain is DSGVTQTPKHLITATGQRVTLRCSPRSGDLSVYWYQQSLDQGLQFLIQYYNGEERAKGNILERFSAQQFPDLHSELNLSSLELGDSALYFCASSVLTGDVGTEAFFGQGTRLTVV.

This clone is a singleton in its sample. The V and J genes are TRBV15 and TRBJ2-5, with D perhaps matching TRBD2 (5 bases). Germline V gene sequence: CDR1 LNHNV, CDR2 YYDKDF (reference sequence). Trimming cost V 4 bases and J 5 bases, with 17 bases left between them. The CDR3 covers 15 residues. The CDR3 here is CATSTPGVQDETQYF. DNA of the CDR3: TGTGCCACCAGCACACCCGGGGTGCAGGATGAGACCCAGTACTTC.

The chain uses TRBV27 and TRBJ1-2; D remains unclear. The CDR3 runs to 15 residues. Germline V gives CDR1 MNHEY, CDR2 SMNVEV (reference sequence). V was clipped by 0 bases and J by 2 bases, with 10 bases between them. In DNA form, the CDR3 reads TGTGCCAGCAGTTTATCGATAAACAGAAACTATGGCTACACCTTC. It yields the protein CASSLSINRNYGYTF.

The chain recombines TRBV5-4 with TRBJ1-2; TRBD1 is a possible D gene (5 bases). Germline assignment: CDR1 SGHNT and CDR2 YYREEE (reference sequence). The length of the CDR3 is 15 residues. V lost 0 bases and J 4 bases, leaving 13 bases between the germline ends. The CDR3 here is CASSLDRWGSYGYTF. CDR3 bases: TGTGCCAGCAGCTTGGATCGGTGGGGCAGCTATGGCTACACCTTC.

The chain links TRBV6-5 to TRBJ2-7; 9 nucleotides align to TRBD1. Germline assignment: CDR1 MNHEY and CDR2 SVGAGI. The CDR3 has 16 residues. V shed 4 bases and J 1 base; nucleotides not matched to a gene: 8. CDR3 coding DNA: TGTGCCAGCAGTTTTGGTTTCGGGACAGGGTCCTACGAGCAGTACTTC. Amino acid sequence: CASSFGFGTGSYEQYF.

This clone has more than one count but fewer than ten. The rearrangement joins TRBV25-1 to TRBJ2-7; D perhaps matches TRBD2 (6 bases). The V and J ends lost 10 bases and 2 bases respectively, with 12 bases between them. CDR1 and CDR2 (germline): MGHDK, SYGVNS. This CDR3 has 12 amino acids. The CDR3 here is CATRREPYEQYF. DNA of the CDR3: TGTGCCACTCGGAGGGAACCCTACGAGCAGTACTTC.

The chain has TRBV7-2 and TRBJ2-5; 12 bases map to TRBD2. The last part of the DNA fits TRBJ2-7 better; the J call may be wrong. Germline CDR1 reads SGHTA; CDR2 reads FQGNSA. CDR3 length: 15 residues. CDR3 coding DNA: TGTGCCAGCAGCTTCGGACTAGCGGGGATCTACGAGCAGTACTTC. It yields the protein CASSFGLAGIYEQYF.

The chain employs TRBV5-4 and TRBJ1-2; maybe TRBD1 (6 bases). The V end lost 3 bases, the J end lost 4 bases, and 16 bases lay between the germline ends. The CDR3 sequence is 15 residues long. The germline V gene has CDR1 SGHNT and CDR2 YYREEE (reference sequence). This CDR3 is CASSSRGGRAYGYTF. In DNA, the CDR3 is TGTGCCAGCAGCTCCCGAGGGGGAAGGGCCTATGGCTACACCTTC.

The rearrangement links TRBV27 to TRBJ2-5, with D possibly TRBD1 on 6 matching bases. The better agreement between TRBJ2-7 and the DNA end casts doubt on the J call. Looked up from germline, CDR1 is MNHEY and CDR2 is SMNVEV (reference sequence). The CDR3 is made up of 14 amino acids. The CDR3 region has the DNA TGTGCCAGCAGTTTCAGGGGCGAGGTATACGAGCAGTACTTC. Translation: CASSFRGEVYEQYF.